Listed below are T cell receptor beta chains from one sample, sequenced in a study of blood T cell repertoires in COVID-19. TCRdb keeps only in-frame clones here, not all; method: immunoSEQ multiplex PCR. The data show approximately 200,000 clones, 70% to 80% seen once. The sample was peripheral blood. These receptors were collected from a woman in her thirties or forties with COVID-19, enrolled during active disease. Both conserved end residues are part of each CDR3. Fields, in order: D gene, V gene, J gene, clone size, CDR3 DNA, CDR3 protein. A D gene is named only where the DNA matches it firmly. Clone size, where shown, is once, few, many, or a class for clones that have expanded.

d_call: TRBD1
v_call: TRBV19
j_call: TRBJ1-5
clone_size: -
cdr3_nt: TGTGCCAGTAGCCGACAGGGGGCCGATCAGCCCCAGCATTTT
cdr3_aa: CASSRQGADQPQHF

d_call: -
v_call: TRBV19
j_call: TRBJ2-1
clone_size: -
cdr3_nt: TGTGCCAGTAGTCTAGGGGCGCGTAGGAATGAGCAGTTCTTC
cdr3_aa: CASSLGARRNEQFF

d_call: -
v_call: TRBV7-2
j_call: TRBJ1-5
clone_size: -
cdr3_nt: TGTGCCAGCAGCTTCTCCCATAGAGCGGGGCAGCCCCAGCATTTT
cdr3_aa: CASSFSHRAGQPQHF

d_call: TRBD1
v_call: TRBV3-1/TRBV3-2
j_call: TRBJ1-3
clone_size: -
cdr3_nt: TGTGCCAGCAGCCCCTCTCTTACAGGGGCGGCTGGAAACACCATATATTTT
cdr3_aa: CASSPSLTGAAGNTIYF

d_call: -
v_call: TRBV24-1
j_call: TRBJ2-3
clone_size: -
cdr3_nt: TGTGCCACCAGTGATCCCGGACTCCCCTCGGGGGATACGCAGTATTTT
cdr3_aa: CATSDPGLPSGDTQYF

d_call: TRBD1
v_call: TRBV11-2
j_call: TRBJ1-1
clone_size: -
cdr3_nt: TGTGCCAGCAGCTTAGGACAGGGGAACACTGAAGCTTTCTTT
cdr3_aa: CASSLGQGNTEAFF

d_call: TRBD2
v_call: TRBV11-2
j_call: TRBJ2-2
clone_size: once
cdr3_nt: TGTGCCAGCAGCTTAGCTAGCGGGGGGGCGAACACCGGGGAGCTGTTTTTT
cdr3_aa: CASSLASGGANTGELFF

d_call: TRBD1
v_call: TRBV27
j_call: TRBJ1-6
clone_size: -
cdr3_nt: TGTGCCAGCAGTTCTTATAGGGGGCAGGGGCCGGGGGCCGGAATTTCACCCCTCCACTTT
cdr3_aa: CASSSYRGQGPGAGISPLHF

d_call: -
v_call: TRBV3-1/TRBV3-2
j_call: TRBJ2-1
clone_size: -
cdr3_nt: TGTGCCAGCAGCCAGCCGGGTGGCAATGAGCAGTTCTTC
cdr3_aa: CASSQPGGNEQFF

d_call: -
v_call: TRBV5-4
j_call: TRBJ2-7
clone_size: few
cdr3_nt: TGTGCCAGCAGCCCGGACGGAAGGAGGGGATCCTACGAGCAGTACTTC
cdr3_aa: CASSPDGRRGSYEQYF

d_call: -
v_call: TRBV6-1
j_call: TRBJ1-1
clone_size: -
cdr3_nt: TGTGCCAGCAGCTCCGCGCTAGGAAGGAACACTGAAGCTTTCTTT
cdr3_aa: CASSSALGRNTEAFF

d_call: TRBD2
v_call: TRBV3-1/TRBV3-2
j_call: TRBJ2-1
clone_size: -
cdr3_nt: TGTGCCAGCAGTCTGCCGGGGGGGAACCACAATGAGCAGTTCTTC
cdr3_aa: CASSLPGGNHNEQFF

d_call: TRBD2
v_call: TRBV2
j_call: TRBJ2-7
clone_size: -
cdr3_nt: TGTGCCAGCAGTGACTTTAGCGGGAACTACGAGCAGTACTTC
cdr3_aa: CASSDFSGNYEQYF

d_call: TRBD1
v_call: TRBV29-1
j_call: TRBJ2-7
clone_size: -
cdr3_nt: TGCAGCGCCCGGACAGGGGCAGGCTCCTACGAGCAGTACTTC
cdr3_aa: CSARTGAGSYEQYF

d_call: TRBD2
v_call: TRBV2
j_call: TRBJ2-5
clone_size: -
cdr3_nt: TGTGCCAGCAGGTTAGCGGGGGTTGGAGAGACCCAGTACTTC
cdr3_aa: CASRLAGVGETQYF

d_call: -
v_call: TRBV7-8
j_call: TRBJ2-5
clone_size: -
cdr3_nt: TGTGCCAGCAGCTCAGCAAGCACCGGAGAGACCCAGTACTTC
cdr3_aa: CASSSASTGETQYF

d_call: -
v_call: TRBV5-5
j_call: TRBJ1-6
clone_size: few
cdr3_nt: TGTGCCAGCAGCACCGGGACTTACTATAATTCACCCCTCCACTTT
cdr3_aa: CASSTGTYYNSPLHF

d_call: -
v_call: TRBV18
j_call: TRBJ1-1
clone_size: -
cdr3_nt: TGTGCCAGCTCAGCACTCGGGACACCCAACACTGAAGCTTTCTTT
cdr3_aa: CASSALGTPNTEAFF

d_call: TRBD2
v_call: TRBV3-1/TRBV3-2
j_call: TRBJ2-1
clone_size: -
cdr3_nt: TGTGCCAGCAGCCAAGTACTCGCGGGAGTCGGGAATGAGCAGTTCTTC
cdr3_aa: CASSQVLAGVGNEQFF

d_call: -
v_call: TRBV4-2
j_call: TRBJ1-1
clone_size: -
cdr3_nt: TGTGCCAGCAGCCAAAACTTACAGGGCGCTGAAGCTTTCTTT
cdr3_aa: CASSQNLQGAEAFF

d_call: TRBD1
v_call: TRBV3-1/TRBV3-2
j_call: TRBJ2-1
clone_size: once
cdr3_nt: TGTGCCAGCAGCTATGCGGACAGGGGTGTAATAAATGAGCAGTTCTTC
cdr3_aa: CASSYADRGVINEQFF

d_call: TRBD1
v_call: TRBV10-3
j_call: TRBJ2-5
clone_size: -
cdr3_nt: TGTGCCGTCGGACAGGGAGAGACCCAGTACTTC
cdr3_aa: CAVGQGETQYF

d_call: -
v_call: TRBV4-1
j_call: TRBJ2-2
clone_size: -
cdr3_nt: TGCGCCAGCAGCCAGCCTAGCAGGACCGGGGAGCTGTTTTTT
cdr3_aa: CASSQPSRTGELFF

d_call: -
v_call: TRBV27
j_call: TRBJ1-2
clone_size: -
cdr3_nt: TGTGCCAGCAGTTCAAGGGGGGGGTATGGCTACACCTTC
cdr3_aa: CASSSRGGYGYTF

d_call: TRBD1
v_call: TRBV18
j_call: TRBJ1-4
clone_size: -
cdr3_nt: TGTGCCGCTCAGAGGGACAGGGCGGAAAAACTGTTTTTT
cdr3_aa: CAAQRDRAEKLFF

d_call: TRBD2
v_call: TRBV5-4
j_call: TRBJ2-3
clone_size: -
cdr3_nt: TGTGCCAGCAGCTTGTTTAGCGGGACTAGGGAAGATACGCAGTATTTT
cdr3_aa: CASSLFSGTREDTQYF

d_call: TRBD2
v_call: TRBV7-3
j_call: TRBJ2-3
clone_size: -
cdr3_nt: TGTGCCAGCAGCTCAGGACTAGCGGGGGTCCCCGATACGCAGTATTTT
cdr3_aa: CASSSGLAGVPDTQYF

d_call: -
v_call: TRBV30
j_call: TRBJ1-4
clone_size: -
cdr3_nt: TGTGCCTGGAGCCTAGGCGGGGCGGAATCTGAAAAACTGTTTTTT
cdr3_aa: CAWSLGGAESEKLFF

d_call: -
v_call: TRBV5-4
j_call: TRBJ2-1
clone_size: -
cdr3_nt: TGTGCCAGCAGCTTGGACAGCAATGAGCAGTTCTTC
cdr3_aa: CASSLDSNEQFF

d_call: -
v_call: TRBV19
j_call: TRBJ2-5
clone_size: -
cdr3_nt: TGTGCCAGTAGTATAGTTATCGGGCAGGGCCAAGAGACCCAGTACTTC
cdr3_aa: CASSIVIGQGQETQYF

d_call: TRBD1
v_call: TRBV5-4
j_call: TRBJ1-4
clone_size: -
cdr3_nt: TGTGCCAGCAGCCCGGGGACAGGGCCGGGTGAAAAACTGTTTTTT
cdr3_aa: CASSPGTGPGEKLFF

d_call: -
v_call: TRBV5-1
j_call: TRBJ1-2
clone_size: -
cdr3_nt: TGCGCCAGCAGCTTGGAGGGGCTTGATGGCTACACCTTC
cdr3_aa: CASSLEGLDGYTF

d_call: -
v_call: TRBV6-5
j_call: TRBJ2-1
clone_size: few
cdr3_nt: TGTGCCAGCAGTTACTCCAGCGGGCGTTACAATGAGCAGTTCTTC
cdr3_aa: CASSYSSGRYNEQFF

d_call: TRBD2
v_call: TRBV28
j_call: TRBJ2-7
clone_size: once
cdr3_nt: TGTGCCAGCAGAAACGCCGGGACTAGCGGGGTCGACGAGCAGTACTTC
cdr3_aa: CASRNAGTSGVDEQYF

d_call: -
v_call: TRBV10-3
j_call: TRBJ1-2
clone_size: -
cdr3_nt: TGTGCCATCAGTGAGTCTACGGGGGGCTACACCTTC
cdr3_aa: CAISESTGGYTF

d_call: -
v_call: TRBV14
j_call: TRBJ2-1
clone_size: few
cdr3_nt: TGTGCCAGCAGCCGACGGCCGGACTACTCCTACAATGAGCAGTTCTTC
cdr3_aa: CASSRRPDYSYNEQFF

d_call: TRBD2
v_call: TRBV14
j_call: TRBJ2-7
clone_size: -
cdr3_nt: TGTGCCAGCAGTCTTACTAGCGTCTCCTACGAGCAGTACTTC
cdr3_aa: CASSLTSVSYEQYF

d_call: -
v_call: TRBV18
j_call: TRBJ2-5
clone_size: -
cdr3_nt: TGTGCCAGCTCAAGCGGGCACGAAGAGACCCAGTACTTC
cdr3_aa: CASSSGHEETQYF

d_call: TRBD1
v_call: TRBV7-3
j_call: TRBJ2-5
clone_size: -
cdr3_nt: TGTGCCAGCAGCGCACAGGGGCAAGAGACCCAGTACTTC
cdr3_aa: CASSAQGQETQYF

d_call: TRBD1
v_call: TRBV2
j_call: TRBJ2-7
clone_size: -
cdr3_nt: TGTGCCAGCAGGGACGACAGGGGTCGACCCTACGAGCAGTACTTC
cdr3_aa: CASRDDRGRPYEQYF

d_call: -
v_call: TRBV5-4
j_call: TRBJ2-3
clone_size: -
cdr3_nt: TGTGCCAGCTCTGGGGCAGACACAGATACGCAGTATTTT
cdr3_aa: CASSGADTDTQYF

d_call: TRBD1
v_call: TRBV6-5
j_call: TRBJ2-7
clone_size: -
cdr3_nt: TGTGCCAACGGACAGGACAGGGGTCCCTACGAGCAGTACTTC
cdr3_aa: CANGQDRGPYEQYF

d_call: -
v_call: TRBV18
j_call: TRBJ1-1
clone_size: -
cdr3_nt: TGTGCCAGCTCACCCCCATTGGTGGGCAGATCCGCTGAAGCTTTCTTT
cdr3_aa: CASSPPLVGRSAEAFF

d_call: -
v_call: TRBV5-1
j_call: TRBJ2-3
clone_size: once
cdr3_nt: TGCGCCAGCAGCTTGGATGGGGGCCCAGATACGCAGTATTTT
cdr3_aa: CASSLDGGPDTQYF

d_call: -
v_call: TRBV7-8
j_call: TRBJ1-4
clone_size: -
cdr3_nt: TGTGCCAGCAGCCCCCAGAGGCCAGCCGCAACTAATGAAAAACTGTTTTTT
cdr3_aa: CASSPQRPAATNEKLFF

d_call: -
v_call: TRBV30
j_call: TRBJ2-3
clone_size: -
cdr3_nt: TGTGCCTGGAGTGTAAGTCTCACTCTTAGCACAGATACGCAGTATTTT
cdr3_aa: CAWSVSLTLSTDTQYF

d_call: TRBD1
v_call: TRBV5-1
j_call: TRBJ1-2
clone_size: -
cdr3_nt: TGCGCCAGCAGCTTGGCTGTCCGGACAGGGTATGGCTACACCTTC
cdr3_aa: CASSLAVRTGYGYTF

d_call: -
v_call: TRBV7-8
j_call: TRBJ1-4
clone_size: -
cdr3_nt: TGTGCCAGCAGCTTAAACTCCATTCAAACTAATGAAAAACTGTTTTTT
cdr3_aa: CASSLNSIQTNEKLFF

d_call: TRBD1
v_call: TRBV5-1
j_call: TRBJ1-1
clone_size: -
cdr3_nt: TGCGCCAGCAGCCTGGGCGTAGGCAGGGACAGGTTGGGGACTGAAGCTTTCTTT
cdr3_aa: CASSLGVGRDRLGTEAFF